The 12 T cell receptor beta chains below all came from one sample that was sequenced in a study of shared clonotypes between healthy human individuals. TCRdb keeps only in-frame clones here, not all; method: immunoSEQ multiplex PCR. The sample has millions of clones; about 95% are singletons. What was sequenced was naive CD4+ T cells sorted from blood. As to subset: CD45RA+ positively selected. The receptor source for this set is a man between 18 and 29 years old in good health.

This clone was detected only a few times. The rearrangement joins TRBV7-9 to TRBJ1-4, with 10 positions matching TRBD1. The CDR3 spans 14 residues. The junction had 5 bases not matched to a gene; V was cut back by 5 bases and J by 8 bases. Germline values: CDR1 SEHNR, CDR2 FQNEAQ (reference sequence). CDR3 coding DNA: TGTGCCAGCAGCCGGGGGACAGGGGTAGAAAAACTGTTTTTT. This translates into CASSRGTGVEKLFF.

Regarding this clone: A much more abundant neighbour one base away suggests this may be a read error. The chain employs TRBV25-1 and TRBJ1-1, with D maybe TRBD1 (5 bases). V lost 6 bases and J 0 bases, leaving 8 bases between the germline ends. This CDR3 spans 13 amino acids. The germline CDR1 and CDR2 sequences are MGHDK and SYGVNS. The CDR3 reads CASSSQVNTEAFF. The CDR3 nucleotides read TGTGCCAGCAGCTCACAGGTGAACACTGAAGCTTTCTTT.

As for this clone: Possible read error: a much larger clone is one base away. The chain employs TRBV5-6 and TRBJ2-7, with D perhaps matching TRBD1 (5 bases). CDR3 length: 13 amino acids. The V gene's germline CDR1 is SGHDT and CDR2 YYEEEE. V was cut by 0 bases and J by 2 bases, with 6 bases left in between. CDR3 DNA sequence: TGTGCCAGCAGCTTGGAGGGGACCTACGAGCAGTACTTC. As protein: CASSLEGTYEQYF.

This rearrangement joins TRBV11-2 to TRBJ2-7, with D possibly TRBD1 on 6 matching bases. V was cut by 3 bases and J by 2 bases, with 11 bases left in between. The V gene's germline CDR1 is SGHAT and CDR2 FQNNGV. The CDR3 runs 14 residues. CDR3 coding DNA: TGTGCCAGCAGCTTCGACAGGCTCACCTACGAGCAGTACTTC. It is translated as CASSFDRLTYEQYF.

About this clone: The sample has other DNA sequences that encode this CDR3 too. The chain links TRBV11-2 to TRBJ2-5; D is unclear. V shed 1 base and J shed 5 bases, with 8 bases lying between them. The germline gives CDR1 SGHAT, CDR2 FQNNGV. The CDR3 length is 13 residues. In DNA form, the CDR3 reads TGTGCCAGCAGCTTAGGGGTTCGGGAGACCCAGTACTTC. Protein sequence: CASSLGVRETQYF.

The J gene is TRBJ2-7, the V gene TRBV5-1; TRBD2 matches 11 bases. After removal of 0 bases from V and 6 bases from J, the junction contained 5 bases not matched to a gene. The germline gives CDR1 SGHRS, CDR2 YFSETQ. The CDR3 runs to 15 residues. Here the CDR3 reads CASSLVTSGEGEQYF. The CDR3 DNA reads TGCGCCAGCAGCTTGGTGACTAGCGGGGAGGGCGAGCAGTACTTC.

This rearrangement joins TRBV10-1 to TRBJ2-1; 7 bases align to TRBD2. From germline, CDR1 is WNHNN and CDR2 SYGVQD (reference sequence). J gave up 6 bases and V 0 bases, and 5 bases lay outside the gene matches. The CDR3 is 15 residues long. The CDR3 DNA is TGCGCCAGCAGTGAGTCCAGGACTAGAGGCAATGAGCAGTTCTTC. As protein: CASSESRTRGNEQFF.

Regarding this clone: Additional DNA sequences in this sample encode the identical CDR3. V is TRBV6-1 and J is TRBJ2-7; 8 bases map to TRBD1. Germline-derived CDR1 and CDR2 are MNHNS and SASEGT. Trimming at V came to 0 bases and at J to 1 base, leaving 2 bases not matched to a gene. The CDR3 length is 15 residues. This CDR3 is CASSEAGTGSYEQYF. CDR3 nucleotides: TGTGCCAGCAGTGAAGCTGGGACAGGTTCCTACGAGCAGTACTTC.

This clone came up once. The chain links TRBV10-3 to TRBJ2-2; possible D gene TRBD2, 5 bases. The CDR3 is made up of 14 amino acids. In germline, CDR1 is ENHRY, CDR2 SYGVKD. V lost 0 bases and J 6 bases, leaving 8 bases between the germline ends. CDR3 coding DNA: TGTGCCATCAGTGAGTCAACTAGATCCGGGGAGCTGTTTTTT. Translation gives CAISESTRSGELFF.

The rearrangement joins TRBV5-1 to TRBJ2-5; D possibly uses TRBD1 or TRBD2 (5 bases each). The germline CDR1 and CDR2 sequences are SGHRS and YFSETQ. V dropped 2 bases and J dropped 2 bases, with 10 bases sitting between them. The CDR3 consists of 14 residues. The CDR3 region is CASSLLGVQETQYF. The DNA of the CDR3 is TGCGCCAGCAGCTTATTGGGGGTACAAGAGACCCAGTACTTC.

This CDR3 reads CAIGPPGTDTQYF. CDR3 in DNA: TGTGCCATCGGACCTCCCGGCACAGATACGCAGTATTTT. The rearrangement links TRBV10-3 to TRBJ2-3, with no clear D. Per the germline V gene, CDR1 is ENHRY and CDR2 is SYGVKD. Trimming cost V 8 bases and J 1 base, with 10 bases left between them. The CDR3 extends over 13 amino acids.

This sequence joins TRBV28 and TRBJ2-7; possibly TRBD1 for D (5 bases). CDR1 and CDR2 from the germline V gene are MDHEN and SYDVKM. This CDR3 region has 12 residues. Trimming stripped 7 bases from V and 2 bases from J, with 9 bases between. DNA of the CDR3: TGTGCCAGCAAAGGCAGGGCCTACGAGCAGTACTTC. It yields the protein CASKGRAYEQYF.